This TCR beta chain was sequenced during a study of blood T cell repertoires in COVID-19. Overall study: T cells, B-cell-depleted T cells, or PBMCs supplied cDNA or gDNA.

This CDR3 has 13 amino acids. Germline V gene sequence: CDR1 LGHDT, CDR2 YNNKEL (reference sequence). Trimming pared 4 bases from V and 9 bases from J, leaving 16 bases between. TCRdb keeps only in-frame clones here, not all; method: immunoSEQ multiplex PCR. The profile covers roughly 230,000 clones, with 85% appearing a single time and approximately 6.3% taken by the ten largest. This receptor was identified in a woman in her sixties or seventies with active or convalescent COVID-19. The sample taken for sequencing was peripheral blood. This rearrangement joins TRBV3-1 (or the pseudogene TRBV3-2) to TRBJ2-7; no clear D gene. Written as DNA, the CDR3 is TGTGCCAGCAGCCCCCTTGTCGGTGGTCGGCAGTACTTC. It encodes CASSPLVGGRQYF.